This TCR beta chain came from a study of blood T cell repertoires in COVID-19. Study information: Acute-phase and convalescent COVID-19 samples originated in the United States, Italy and Spain. PBMCs, B-cell-depleted T cells, or T cells were the source of the cDNA or gDNA that made up the material.

The germline V and J ends were trimmed by 3 bases and 0 bases, with 6 bases remaining between them. Per the germline V gene, CDR1 is LNHDA and CDR2 is SQIVND (reference sequence). The CDR3 totals 14 residues. Per the original data handling: Counts of nucleated cells, estimated from reference gene primer amplification, were obtained. The method was immunoSEQ multiplex PCR; TCRdb's version includes in-frame clones alone and lacks a portion of them. From that table come the V and J calls and clone size; the DNA was used to work out D and trimming. The repertoire holds roughly 160,000 clones, with 65% to 90% as singletons.

The sequencing input was peripheral blood. The rearrangement links TRBV19 to TRBJ1-5; D call uncertain. The clonotype was recovered from a man between 60 and 75 years old with acute or convalescent COVID-19. DNA of the CDR3: TGTGCCAGTAGTATCCGGGATAGCAATCAGCCCCAGCATTTT. Its translation: CASSIRDSNQPQHF.